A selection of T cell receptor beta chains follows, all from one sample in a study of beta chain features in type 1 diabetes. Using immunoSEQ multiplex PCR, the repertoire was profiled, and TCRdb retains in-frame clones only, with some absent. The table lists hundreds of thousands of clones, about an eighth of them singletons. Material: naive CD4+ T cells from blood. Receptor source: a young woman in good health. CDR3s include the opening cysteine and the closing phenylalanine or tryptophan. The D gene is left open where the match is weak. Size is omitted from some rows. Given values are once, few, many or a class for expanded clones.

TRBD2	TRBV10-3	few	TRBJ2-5	CAISAATSGQETQYF	TGTGCCATCAGTGCCGCGACTAGCGGCCAAGAGACCCAGTACTTC
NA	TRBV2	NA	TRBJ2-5	CASHRVPQETQYF	TGTGCCAGCCACAGGGTCCCCCAAGAGACCCAGTACTTC
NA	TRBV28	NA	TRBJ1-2	CAMRGDYGYTF	TGTGCCATGAGAGGAGACTATGGCTACACCTTC
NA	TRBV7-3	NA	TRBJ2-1	CASSLTRRDEQFF	TGTGCCAGCAGCTTAACCCGCCGGGATGAGCAGTTCTTC
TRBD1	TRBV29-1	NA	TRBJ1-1	CRVEAQGGTEAFF	TGCAGAGTTGAAGCCCAGGGGGGCACTGAAGCTTTCTTT
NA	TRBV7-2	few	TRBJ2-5	CASSSQIPSEVAQYF	TGTGCCAGCAGCTCGCAGATTCCCTCGGAGGTGGCCCAGTACTTC
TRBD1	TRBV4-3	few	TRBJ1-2	CASSQEEGDRVHGYTF	TGCGCCAGCAGCCAAGAGGAGGGGGACAGGGTTCATGGCTACACCTTC
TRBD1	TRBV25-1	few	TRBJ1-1	CASSRGRDTEAFF	TGTGCCAGCAGCAGGGGGAGGGACACTGAAGCTTTCTTT
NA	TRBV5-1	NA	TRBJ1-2	CASSWRKGDDTNYGYTF	TGCGCCAGCAGCTGGCGGAAAGGGGATGATACTAACTATGGCTACACCTTC
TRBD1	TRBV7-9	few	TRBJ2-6	CASSLGRGRANVLTF	TGTGCCAGCAGCTTAGGCAGGGGGCGAGCCAACGTCCTGACTTTC
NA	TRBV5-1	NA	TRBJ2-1	CASSLGYYNEQFF	TGCGCCAGCAGCTTGGGGTACTACAATGAGCAGTTCTTC
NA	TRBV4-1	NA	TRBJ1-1	CASSQARGTYEAFF	TGCGCCAGCAGCCAAGCTAGGGGAACTTATGAAGCTTTCTTT
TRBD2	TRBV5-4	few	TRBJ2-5	CASSSATSGAETQYF	TGTGCCAGCAGCTCCGCGACTAGCGGGGCAGAGACCCAGTACTTC